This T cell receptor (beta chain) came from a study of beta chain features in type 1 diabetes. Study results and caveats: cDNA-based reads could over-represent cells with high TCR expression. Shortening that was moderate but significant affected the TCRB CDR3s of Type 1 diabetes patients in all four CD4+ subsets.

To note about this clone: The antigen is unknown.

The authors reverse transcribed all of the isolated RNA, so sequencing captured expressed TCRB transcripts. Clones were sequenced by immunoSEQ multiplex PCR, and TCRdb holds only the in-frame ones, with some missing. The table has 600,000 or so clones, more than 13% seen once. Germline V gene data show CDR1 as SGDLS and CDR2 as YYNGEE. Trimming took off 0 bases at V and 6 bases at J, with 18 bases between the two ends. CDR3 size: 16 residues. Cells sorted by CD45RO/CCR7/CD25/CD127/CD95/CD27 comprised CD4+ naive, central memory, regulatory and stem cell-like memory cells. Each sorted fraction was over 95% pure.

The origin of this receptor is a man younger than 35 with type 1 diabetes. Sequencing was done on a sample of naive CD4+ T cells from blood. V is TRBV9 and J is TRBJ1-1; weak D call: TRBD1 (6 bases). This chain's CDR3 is CASSVDPQGGGPEAFF. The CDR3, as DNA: TGTGCCAGCAGCGTAGACCCACAGGGAGGGGGGCCTGAAGCTTTCTTT.